This is a list of T cell receptor beta chains from one sample in a study of blood T cell repertoires in COVID-19. Some clones are missing from TCRdb's copy, which holds only in-frame ones; the method was immunoSEQ multiplex PCR. Seen here are about 100,000 clones, just under 80% observed once, and the top ten hold less than 35%. Material: peripheral blood. These receptors all come from an older man with active or convalescent COVID-19. Each CDR3 is given with its conserved first and last residue. D genes are given only for firm matches.

j_gene: TRBJ2-4; v_gene: TRBV5-1; len: 18; d_gene: -; CDR3aa: CASSYPRDSRLAKNIQYF
j_gene: TRBJ2-4; v_gene: TRBV5-4; len: 16; d_gene: TRBD2; CDR3aa: CASSLELAGGKNIQYF
j_gene: TRBJ2-3; v_gene: TRBV5-5; len: 13; d_gene: -; CDR3aa: CASRSTNKAEEYF
j_gene: TRBJ1-2; v_gene: TRBV7-3; len: 15; d_gene: TRBD1; CDR3aa: CASSPGQGKRYGYTF
j_gene: TRBJ2-3; v_gene: TRBV5-1; len: 19; d_gene: TRBD2; CDR3aa: CASSRTAGGLRASTDTQYF
j_gene: TRBJ2-5; v_gene: TRBV28; len: 14; d_gene: TRBD1; CDR3aa: CASSLLRGRETQYF
j_gene: TRBJ1-4; v_gene: TRBV5-4; len: 14; d_gene: -; CDR3aa: CASSPWGRSEKLFF
j_gene: TRBJ2-5; v_gene: TRBV7-2; len: 16; d_gene: -; CDR3aa: CASSPRRQGLGETQYF
j_gene: TRBJ2-7; v_gene: TRBV27; len: 13; d_gene: TRBD1; CDR3aa: CASSQTGGDEQYF
j_gene: TRBJ1-2; v_gene: TRBV7-6; len: 15; d_gene: -; CDR3aa: CASSLGVRALGIYTF
j_gene: TRBJ2-3; v_gene: TRBV7-2; len: 15; d_gene: TRBD1; CDR3aa: CASSPARGRGRTQYF
j_gene: TRBJ2-7; v_gene: TRBV25-1; len: 15; d_gene: TRBD1; CDR3aa: CASSDARTGGYEQYF
j_gene: TRBJ1-5; v_gene: TRBV28; len: 14; d_gene: TRBD1; CDR3aa: CASSWDRERQPQHF
j_gene: TRBJ1-4; v_gene: TRBV18; len: 15; d_gene: TRBD1; CDR3aa: CASSPRTGDGEKLFF
j_gene: TRBJ2-7; v_gene: TRBV3-1/TRBV3-2; len: 14; d_gene: -; CDR3aa: CASSQVGSYYEQYF
j_gene: TRBJ2-2; v_gene: TRBV7-8; len: 10; d_gene: -; CDR3aa: CASSSGSLFF
j_gene: TRBJ2-7; v_gene: TRBV28; len: 15; d_gene: -; CDR3aa: CASSLRGRAVYEQYF
j_gene: TRBJ2-5; v_gene: TRBV21-1; len: 12; d_gene: -; CDR3aa: CASSTGRGAQYF
j_gene: TRBJ1-2; v_gene: TRBV27; len: 13; d_gene: TRBD1; CDR3aa: CASSLGQGDGYTF
j_gene: TRBJ2-1; v_gene: TRBV5-1; len: 13; d_gene: -; CDR3aa: CASSLIAGYEQFF
j_gene: TRBJ2-7; v_gene: TRBV6-5; len: 12; d_gene: -; CDR3aa: CASSFDGYEQYF
j_gene: TRBJ2-1; v_gene: TRBV11-2; len: 16; d_gene: -; CDR3aa: CASSLGAGSAYNEQFF
j_gene: TRBJ2-1; v_gene: TRBV10-3; len: 11; d_gene: -; CDR3aa: CAISEQNEQFF
j_gene: TRBJ1-1; v_gene: TRBV19; len: 14; d_gene: -; CDR3aa: CASSIDTMNTEAFF
j_gene: TRBJ2-1; v_gene: TRBV5-4; len: 15; d_gene: TRBD1; CDR3aa: CASSLAAGGPNEQFF
j_gene: TRBJ1-1; v_gene: TRBV5-1; len: 17; d_gene: -; CDR3aa: CASSRTKTGSWNTEAFF
j_gene: TRBJ2-2; v_gene: TRBV7-6; len: 16; d_gene: TRBD1; CDR3aa: CASITTGTANTGELFF
j_gene: TRBJ2-2; v_gene: TRBV7-6; len: 17; d_gene: -; CDR3aa: CASSALTENGWTGELFF